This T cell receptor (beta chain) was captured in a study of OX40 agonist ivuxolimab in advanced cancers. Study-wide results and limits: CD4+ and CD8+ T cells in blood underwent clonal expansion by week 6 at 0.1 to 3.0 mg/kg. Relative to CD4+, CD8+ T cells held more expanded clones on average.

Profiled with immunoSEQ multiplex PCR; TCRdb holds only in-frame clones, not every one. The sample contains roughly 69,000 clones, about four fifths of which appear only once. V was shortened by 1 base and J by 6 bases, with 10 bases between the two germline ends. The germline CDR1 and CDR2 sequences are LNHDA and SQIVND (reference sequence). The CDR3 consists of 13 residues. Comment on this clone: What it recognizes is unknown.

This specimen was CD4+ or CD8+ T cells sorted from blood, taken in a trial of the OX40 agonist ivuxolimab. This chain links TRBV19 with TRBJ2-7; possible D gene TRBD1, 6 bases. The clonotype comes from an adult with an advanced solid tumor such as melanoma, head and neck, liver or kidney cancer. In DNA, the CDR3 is TGTGCCAGTAGTATAGGAACAGGGCTCGAGCAGTACTTC. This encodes CASSIGTGLEQYF.